This T cell receptor (beta chain) stems from a study of T cells after yellow fever vaccination. Researchers made TCR cDNA using 5'RACE template switching, and this step added a universal primer site and UMIs. TCRdb redid the calling of the 5' RACE reads with MiXCR, one entry per CDR3 protein. The sample contains some 120,000 distinct CDR3 sequences, 8.4% of which appear only once. Germline values: CDR1 MNHEY, CDR2 SVGEGT. V lost 2 bases and J lost 6, with 17 bases in between. The CDR3 runs to 15 residues. This clonotype showed up many times. Sequencing was performed on CD8+ T cells sorted from PBMCs, taken 45 days after the yellow fever booster vaccination. This chain links TRBV6-2 or TRBV6-3 with TRBJ2-7; either TRBD1 or TRBD2 may fit D (5 bases each). This sequence was found in a man younger than 40 who received the YFV17D yellow fever vaccine. In DNA form, the CDR3 reads TGTGCCAGCAGTTACGGGACCAGGCAGTTGGGCGAGCAGTACTTC. It encodes CASSYGTRQLGEQYF.